These 10 T cell receptor beta chains were all obtained from the same sample, sequenced in a study of T cells in Graves' hyperthyroidism and ophthalmopathy. RNA transcripts gave rise to amplified TCR beta CDR3 regions. HTBI primers drove first-round RT-PCR of the TCR CDR3. TCRdb passed the multiplex PCR reads through MiXCR, listing each CDR3 protein once. Of roughly 700,000 distinct CDR3 sequences in the sample, approximately 14% were seen once. The specimen was blood. The source is a woman between 18 and 29 years old with Graves' hyperthyroidism.

The chain employs TRBV20-1 and TRBJ2-7; 7 positions agree with TRBD2. V dropped 0 bases and J dropped 9; count of bases not matched to a gene: 11. The CDR3 runs to 14 residues. CDR1 and CDR2 from the germline V gene are DFQATT and SNEGSKA (reference sequence). For the CDR3, the DNA is TGCAGTGCTAGAGAGTCGGCTAGCGGAGCGGGGCAGTACTTC. As protein: CSARESASGAGQYF.

The chain carries TRBV28 and TRBJ1-1; D ambiguous. From germline, CDR1 is MDHEN and CDR2 SYDVKM. This CDR3 has 11 residues. Between the trimmed V and J ends, which lost 6 bases and 7 bases, there was a span of 9 bases. CDR3 in amino acids: CASSPQREAFF. The CDR3, as DNA: TGTGCCAGCAGCCCCCAGCGTGAAGCTTTCTTT.

The chain combines TRBV25-1 with TRBJ1-2; no clear D gene. Germline loops: CDR1 MGHDK, CDR2 SYGVNS. V lost 3 bases and J 2 bases, leaving 10 bases between the germline ends. CDR3 length equals 14 residues. This CDR3 reads CASSDSRYNYGYTF. The CDR3 DNA sequence: TGTGCCAGCAGTGACTCCCGGTACAACTATGGCTACACCTTC.

This clonotype came up a few times. The rearrangement uses TRBV3-1 and TRBJ1-3; no clear D gene. This CDR3 is built from 14 residues. Germline loops: CDR1 LGHDT, CDR2 YNNKEL (reference sequence). The V end was cut by 3 bases, the J end by 3 bases, with 9 bases between. CDR3 DNA: TGTGCCAGCAGCCAGGCGGGCTTTGGAAACACCATATATTTT. Amino acids: CASSQAGFGNTIYF.

V and J are TRBV11-2 and TRBJ2-2; 8 bases fit TRBD1. Germline V gives CDR1 SGHAT, CDR2 FQNNGV. J gave up 5 bases and V 7 bases, and 6 bases lay outside the gene matches. CDR3 length: 14 amino acids. The CDR3 sequence: CASTPRTGTGELFF. The DNA of the CDR3 is TGTGCCAGCACCCCCCGGACAGGGACCGGGGAGCTGTTTTTT.

This chain uses TRBV24-1 with TRBJ2-1; 9 bases line up with TRBD1. J lost 10 bases, V lost 4 bases, and 10 bases had no gene match. Germline CDR1 and CDR2: KGHDR and SFDVKD. The length of the CDR3 is 15 residues. The CDR3 DNA sequence: TGTGCCACCAGTGAGACCGGGACAGGGACCTACGAGCAGTTCTTC. This gives the protein CATSETGTGTYEQFF.

This chain uses TRBV10-2 with TRBJ2-7, with unresolved D. This CDR3 region has 15 residues. Trimming stripped 3 bases from V and 0 bases from J, with 12 bases between. Germline V lookup: CDR1 WSHSY, CDR2 SAAADI. The CDR3 bases are TGCGCCAGCAGTGATCCCTTCGCTAGCTCCTACGAGCAGTACTTC. Translation gives CASSDPFASSYEQYF.

A few counts support this clonotype. V is TRBV28 and J is TRBJ2-7, with 11 bases matching TRBD2. Trimming at V came to 5 bases and at J to 4 bases, leaving 13 bases not matched to a gene. This CDR3 contains 17 residues. Germline CDR1 is MDHEN and CDR2 is SYDVKM. CDR3 residues: CASSPQGLAGGRYEQYF. CDR3 nucleotides: TGTGCCAGCAGTCCCCAGGGCCTAGCGGGGGGTAGATACGAGCAGTACTTC.

This clonotype showed up many times. CDR3 sequence reads: CASIKSQATYEQYF. Here the CDR3 DNA reads TGTGCCAGCATAAAATCACAGGCCACCTACGAGCAGTACTTC. This sequence joins TRBV2 and TRBJ2-7, with D possibly matching TRBD1 (5 bases). V dropped 7 bases and J dropped 2 bases, with 15 bases sitting between them. The V gene's germline CDR1 is SNHLY and CDR2 FYNNEI. This CDR3 has 14 residues.

The chain is built from TRBV7-2 and TRBJ2-6, with a possible D match to TRBD1 (6 bases). This CDR3 contains 18 residues. V dropped 8 bases and J dropped 1 base, with 21 bases sitting between them. The germline CDR1 and CDR2 sequences are SGHTA and FQGNSA. CDR3 DNA sequence: TGTGCCAGCCACGGAGGCCAGGGGCTATTATCTGGGGCCAACGTCCTGACTTTC. Translated, it gives CASHGGQGLLSGANVLTF.